This is a list of T cell receptor beta chains from one sample in a study of Graves' ophthalmopathy and Graves' hyperthyroidism. TCRdb redid the calling of the multiplex PCR reads with MiXCR, one entry per CDR3 protein. The table lists hundreds of thousands of distinct CDR3 sequences, around 21% of them singletons, with more than 2.5% in the top ten. Sample: peripheral blood. The origin of the receptors is a woman aged 18-29 years with stable Graves' hyperthyroidism. CDR3s include the opening cysteine and the closing phenylalanine or tryptophan. A D gene is named only where the DNA matches it firmly. Expanded clones get a size class; other rows say once, few or many, or leave the size out.

len	abundance	d_gene	v_gene	j_gene	CDR3nt	CDR3aa
15	many	-	TRBV24-1	TRBJ1-1	TGTGCCACCAGTGATTTACCCGGGATGGGCCCTGAAGCTTTCTTT	CATSDLPGMGPEAFF
15	few	TRBD2	TRBV30	TRBJ2-7	TGTGCCTGGAGAATTGGATTAGCGGGAGACTTAGGTCAGTACTTC	CAWRIGLAGDLGQYF
17	few	TRBD2	TRBV6-2/TRBV6-3	TRBJ2-7	TGTGCCAGCAGTTCTTATACCCTGGAGGGAACCAGCGGGGCGCAGTACTTC	CASSSYTLEGTSGAQYF
12	many	-	TRBV7-9	TRBJ1-1	TGTGCCAGCAGCTCCGGACTTGCTGAAGCTTTCTTT	CASSSGLAEAFF
13	many	TRBD1	TRBV6-5	TRBJ1-1	TGTGCCAGCAAAGACAGGGGGGTCACTGAAGCTTTCTTT	CASKDRGVTEAFF
14	few	-	TRBV12-3/TRBV12-4	TRBJ1-1	TGTGCCAGCACCCCGGGACAACTGAACACTGAAGCTTTCTTT	CASTPGQLNTEAFF
13	few	-	TRBV19	TRBJ2-7	TGTGCCACCGCTTGGGACGACTCCTACGAGCAGTACTTC	CATAWDDSYEQYF
16	many	TRBD1	TRBV28	TRBJ1-2	TGTGCCAGCAACAAAATAAAGGGACAGGGGAACTATGGCTACACCTTC	CASNKIKGQGNYGYTF
12	few	-	TRBV20-1	TRBJ2-4	TGCAGTGCTAAGGGTTGGGGAGACATTCAGTACTTC	CSAKGWGDIQYF
16	many	-	TRBV7-8	TRBJ2-2	TGTGCCAGCAGCCCCCGGAGGCCGGGGGCGGGCGGGGAGCTGTTTTTT	CASSPRRPGAGGELFF
15	-	-	TRBV11-2	TRBJ2-7	TGTGCCAGCAGCCCTCGGGCAAAAAGCTCCTACGAGCAGTACTTC	CASSPRAKSSYEQYF
16	few	-	TRBV18	TRBJ2-2	TGTGCCAGCTCACCAACAGGACCCCATAACACCGGGGAGCTGTTTTTT	CASSPTGPHNTGELFF
13	many	-	TRBV5-4	TRBJ1-2	TGTGCCAGCAGCCCCGGGACAACCTATGGCTACACCTTC	CASSPGTTYGYTF
15	many	-	TRBV6-5	TRBJ2-7	TGTGCCAGCAGCTCCTCAACCCTCGCCCCCTACGAGCAGTACTTC	CASSSSTLAPYEQYF
13	many	TRBD1	TRBV2	TRBJ1-2	TGTGCCAGCAAGGGGACAGGGGGCCGTGGCTACACCTTC	CASKGTGGRGYTF
14	many	-	TRBV12-3/TRBV12-4	TRBJ2-7	TGTGCCAGCAGTTTACCTACGAACTCCTACGAGCAGTACTTC	CASSLPTNSYEQYF
16	-	-	TRBV12-3/TRBV12-4	TRBJ1-3	TGTGCCAGCAGTTTAGCGCTCCGTTTCTCTGGAAACACCATATATTTT	CASSLALRFSGNTIYF
14	many	-	TRBV10-3	TRBJ1-1	TGTGCCATCAGAAAAACGGACATGGACACTGAAGCTTTCTTT	CAIRKTDMDTEAFF
14	few	-	TRBV13	TRBJ2-5	TGTGCCAGCAGCTCCGACAGGACAATGAAGACCCAGTACTTC	CASSSDRTMKTQYF
12	-	-	TRBV12-5	TRBJ1-2	TGTGCTAGTGGGACCCCGGGCCTCGGCTACACCTTC	CASGTPGLGYTF
13	many	-	TRBV28	TRBJ2-2	TGTGCCAGCAGCCGGGACATGTCCGGGGAGCTGTTTTTT	CASSRDMSGELFF
17	many	-	TRBV6-5	TRBJ2-7	TGTGCCAGCAGTTACTCGAAATATTCAGGAAGGGGGGACGAGCAGTACTTC	CASSYSKYSGRGDEQYF
17	many	-	TRBV7-8	TRBJ2-7	TGTGCCAGCAGCTTAGGTGTAGGGGTGGCGGGTCCCTACGAGCAGTACTTC	CASSLGVGVAGPYEQYF
14	many	-	TRBV20-1	TRBJ2-7	TGCAGTGCTAGAGATCCCGGAAAGTCCTACGAGCAGTACTTC	CSARDPGKSYEQYF
13	many	-	TRBV6-1	TRBJ2-7	TGTGCCAGCAGTGCATTGGACGGCTACGAGCAGTACTTC	CASSALDGYEQYF
15	many	-	TRBV6-1	TRBJ1-1	TGTGCCAGCAGGGACCGTCTGGGGGCGAACACTGAAGCTTTCTTT	CASRDRLGANTEAFF
15	many	TRBD2	TRBV2	TRBJ2-7	TGTGCCAGCAGTGAAGGGGCGGGAGGAACCGACGAGCAGTACTTC	CASSEGAGGTDEQYF
14	many	-	TRBV12-3/TRBV12-4	TRBJ2-2	TGTGCCAGCAGTAAACAGGGGAACACCGGGGAGCTGTTTTTT	CASSKQGNTGELFF
14	-	-	TRBV6-5	TRBJ2-7	TGTGCCAGCAGTTACTACTGTAGGGGGTACGAGCAGTACTTC	CASSYYCRGYEQYF
15	many	TRBD1	TRBV4-1	TRBJ2-7	TGCGCCAGCAGCCAAGGGACAGGCTCCCTTTACGAGCAGTACTTC	CASSQGTGSLYEQYF
14	many	TRBD1	TRBV13	TRBJ1-2	TGTGCCAGCAGCACCAACAGGGGGCGCGATGGCTACACCTTC	CASSTNRGRDGYTF
13	many	TRBD2	TRBV12-3/TRBV12-4	TRBJ2-4	TGTGCCAGCAGCCCTGGACTAGCGGGCATTCAGTACTTC	CASSPGLAGIQYF
15	many	TRBD1	TRBV2	TRBJ2-4	TGTGCCAGCAGGAGACAGGGGTTAGCCAAAAACATTCAGTACTTC	CASRRQGLAKNIQYF
15	once	TRBD1	TRBV18	TRBJ1-6	TGTGCCAGCTCACCGGGACAGGGGATGGATTCACCCCTCCACTTT	CASSPGQGMDSPLHF
13	many	-	TRBV10-3	TRBJ2-7	TGTGCCATCAGTGAGTCCAACCCTTACGAGCAGTACTTC	CAISESNPYEQYF
14	-	TRBD2	TRBV7-2	TRBJ2-7	TGTGCCAGCAGACCGGGGAGGGGATCTGACCCGCAGTACTTC	CASRPGRGSDPQYF
15	-	TRBD1	TRBV6-1	TRBJ1-2	TGTGCCAGCAGGGATCACAGGGGACGAAACTATGGCTACACCTTC	CASRDHRGRNYGYTF
11	many	-	TRBV29-1	TRBJ1-2	TGCAGCGTTGAGTCCGGGGATGGCTACACCTTC	CSVESGDGYTF
13	-	-	TRBV27	TRBJ2-5	TGTGCCACCTGGAACCACCGGAGGAAGACCCAGTACTTC	CATWNHRRKTQYF
13	many	-	TRBV5-1	TRBJ2-5	TGCGCCAGCAGTATTGAGGGCCCAGAGACCCAGTACTTC	CASSIEGPETQYF
16	-	TRBD2	TRBV6-1	TRBJ2-7	TGTGCCAGCAGTGGAGCCCCCGGGACTAGCGGGATCGAGCAGTACTTC	CASSGAPGTSGIEQYF
15	-	-	TRBV20-1	TRBJ2-7	TGCAGTGCCAGCAGCCTCCGGGACCCGGCGTACGAGCAGTACTTC	CSASSLRDPAYEQYF
14	-	TRBD1	TRBV24-1	TRBJ2-7	TGTGCCACCAGTGACACGGGACAGGGCTACGAGCAGTACTTC	CATSDTGQGYEQYF
18	many	TRBD1	TRBV5-1	TRBJ2-2	TGCGCCAGCAGCCTTAGGGGGCCGAGAATGACGAACACCGGGGAGCTGTTTTTT	CASSLRGPRMTNTGELFF
13	many	TRBD1	TRBV20-1	TRBJ2-4	TGCAGTGCGCCGGCGACAGGGCTTAACATTAAGTACTTC	CSAPATGLNIKYF
12	many	-	TRBV2	TRBJ2-4	TGTGCCAGCAGTGAATTGGTGCCGATTAAGTACTTC	CASSELVPIKYF
17	-	-	TRBV20-1	TRBJ2-7	TGCAGTGCTAGAGAAGGGGAAGGCAGGTTCTATTTCTACGATCAGTACTTC	CSAREGEGRFYFYDQYF
15	many	TRBD2	TRBV20-1	TRBJ2-2	TGCAGTGCTAGGGTTAGCGGGAGGCGCACCGGGGAGCTGTTTTTT	CSARVSGRRTGELFF
13	many	-	TRBV28	TRBJ1-1	TGTGCCAGCAGTTTCGTCAGGGACCCTAGGGGTTTCTTT	CASSFVRDPRGFF
15	many	TRBD2	TRBV28	TRBJ2-2	TGTGCCAGCAGTGCCTGGACTAGCGGCGCCGGGGAGCTGTTTTTT	CASSAWTSGAGELFF
14	many	TRBD2	TRBV19	TRBJ2-7	TGTGCCAGTAGCCCGGGACTAGGGGAATACGAGCAGTACTTC	CASSPGLGEYEQYF
14	-	-	TRBV30	TRBJ1-5	TGTGCCTGGAGTGTAGCCAGGAGCAATCAGCCCCAGCATTTT	CAWSVARSNQPQHF
15	many	-	TRBV29-1	TRBJ2-7	TGCAGCGTTGTGGGCCTCGGGACAAACTCCTACGAGCAGTACTTC	CSVVGLGTNSYEQYF
15	-	TRBD1	TRBV28	TRBJ1-5	TGTGCCAGCAGTTTCCAGGGGGAACCAGACCAGCCCCAGCATTTT	CASSFQGEPDQPQHF